The next 26 T cell receptor beta chains were all read from a single sample in a study of T cell repertoires in cytomegalovirus infection. TCRdb reanalysed the reads using MiXCR and keeps one entry per CDR3 protein. This sample has roughly 640,000 distinct CDR3 sequences, with about 24% found just once. Material for sequencing was CD8+ T cells from PBMCs. All receptors come from a human donor in good health (CMV status not recorded). Some clones in this sample may be carry-over from other donors' samples.

The V gene is TRBV20-1, the J gene TRBJ2-3, with 8 bases aligning to TRBD2. Germline-derived CDR1 and CDR2 are DFQATT and SNEGSKA (reference sequence). The length of the CDR3 is 13 residues. After removal of 5 bases from V and 0 bases from J, the junction contained 1 base not matched to a gene. The DNA of the CDR3 is TGCAGTGCTGCTAGCGGGAGCACAGATACGCAGTATTTT. This gives the protein CSAASGSTDTQYF.

This clonotype was picked up a small number of times. The chain is built from TRBV5-1 and TRBJ2-7; 9 bases map to TRBD1. V lost 6 bases to trimming and J lost 4 bases; unmatched junction nucleotides: 11. This CDR3 is built from 15 residues. Per germline, CDR1 SGHRS and CDR2 YFSETQ. CDR3: CASTPGGTGRYEQYF. The CDR3 region has the DNA TGCGCCAGCACCCCGGGCGGGACAGGGAGGTACGAGCAGTACTTC.

At least ten counts were recorded for this clonotype. This chain uses TRBV19 with TRBJ1-5; no clear D. Germline CDR1 and CDR2: LNHDA and SQIVND (reference sequence). With 7 bases removed from V and 0 bases from J, the gap between germline ends came to 10 bases. The CDR3 is 14 amino acids. CDR3 in amino acids: CASTGRNSNQPQHF. CDR3 bases: TGTGCCAGTACGGGCAGAAATAGCAATCAGCCCCAGCATTTT.

As concerns this clonotype: With a much larger clone just one base away, this may be a read error. The rearrangement links TRBV7-8 to TRBJ2-5; 7 bases match TRBD2. The CDR3 totals 17 residues. V was clipped by 0 bases and J by 1 base; unmatched bases: 8. Germline lookup yields CDR1 SGHVS and CDR2 FQNEAQ. The CDR3 sequence: CASSLAHSGDFQETQYF. In nucleotides, the CDR3 is TGTGCCAGCAGCTTAGCGCACAGCGGGGACTTCCAAGAGACCCAGTACTTC.

Turning to this clonotype: Being one base from a much bigger clone, this may be a read error. The chain combines TRBV7-6 with TRBJ2-1; D may be TRBD2 (6 bases). Germline V gene lookup returns CDR1 SGHVS and CDR2 FNYEAQ. This CDR3 region has 12 residues. Trimming took 4 bases from V and 9 from J, leaving 10 bases between them. DNA for the CDR3: TGTGCCAGCAGCTCCGGCGGGGTTGAGCAGTTCTTC. This encodes CASSSGGVEQFF. Drawing the rest from reference TRBV7-6 and TRBJ2-1, the complete variable domain is GAGVSQSPRYKVTKRGQDVALRCDPISGHVSLYWYRQALGQGPEFLTYFNYEAQQDKSGLPNDRFSAERPEGSISTLTIQRTEQRDSAMYRCASSSGGVEQFFGPGTRLTVL.

The CDR3 protein is CASSSGTIYNSPLHF. In DNA form, the CDR3 reads TGTGCCAGCAGTTCCGGGACAATCTATAATTCACCCCTCCACTTT. The chain joins TRBV28 to TRBJ1-6; a weak D match, TRBD1 (6 bases). This CDR3 has 15 amino acids. V was trimmed by 4 bases and J by 3 bases, leaving 10 bases between them. Germline lookup yields CDR1 MDHEN and CDR2 SYDVKM.

This clonotype was observed once. A junction boundary mismatches the germline segment, possibly from a read error. The chain couples TRBV2 to TRBJ1-2; D gene uncertain. The CDR3 runs 8 residues. In germline, CDR1 is SNHLY, CDR2 FYNNEI. The CDR3 protein is CAIGSGLF. The CDR3 nucleotides read TGTGCCATCGGGTCAGGTCTATTC.

Many counts were recorded for this clonotype. CDR3 in DNA: TGTGCCAGCAGCCTACTAAAGACTAGCGGGTACCAAGAGACCCAGTACTTC. This sequence encodes CASSLLKTSGYQETQYF. V and J are TRBV28 and TRBJ2-5; 10 bases are a match to TRBD2. V was pared by 6 bases and J by 0 bases, with 10 bases of the junction left unmatched. This CDR3 has 17 residues. CDR1 is MDHEN and CDR2 is SYDVKM in the germline V gene.

This chain joins TRBV4-2 and TRBJ2-5, with D possibly called TRBD1 or TRBD2 (5 bases each). V lost 5 bases to trimming and J lost 1 base, with 8 bases between them. This CDR3 region has 13 residues. Germline V gives CDR1 LGHNA, CDR2 YNFKEQ. CDR3 nucleotide sequence: TGTGCCAGCAGCGGGGACCCCCAAGAGACCCAGTACTTC. It translates to CASSGDPQETQYF.

V usage is TRBV28 and J usage is TRBJ2-7; 8 bases map to TRBD1. The CDR3 is made up of 15 amino acids. Germline CDR1 is MDHEN and CDR2 is SYDVKM. V lost 6 bases, J lost 2 bases, and 9 bases stayed unmatched. The CDR3 region is CASSSGQGYPYEQYV. The DNA for the CDR3 is TGTGCCAGCAGCTCAGGACAGGGCTATCCCTACGAGCAGTACGTC.

This clonotype was seen more than once but under ten times. The chain carries TRBV19 and TRBJ1-5, with unresolved D. With 5 bases removed from V and 5 bases from J, the gap between germline ends came to 19 bases. This CDR3 is 16 amino acids long. CDR1 is LNHDA and CDR2 is SQIVND in the germline V gene (reference sequence). CDR3 nucleotides: TGTGCCAGTAGTGTCCAGGCGGCGACGGTTGATCAGCCCCAGCATTTT. It encodes CASSVQAATVDQPQHF.

Concerning this clonotype: An end of the junction does not agree with germline; a read error may underlie this. This chain links TRBV7-9 with TRBJ2-5; TRBD1 matches 7 bases. From germline, CDR1 is SEHNR and CDR2 FQNEAQ (reference sequence). This CDR3 is built from 16 residues. DNA of the CDR3: TGTGCCAGCAACTTACCCCCCGGGACAGTCCAAGAGACCCAGTACTTC. Its translation is CASNLPPGTVQETQYF.

The chain recombines TRBV20-1 with TRBJ2-7; D possibly corresponds to TRBD1 (5 bases). Trimming pared 8 bases from V and 7 bases from J, leaving 24 bases between. The CDR3 runs to 14 residues. The V gene's germline CDR1 is DFQATT and CDR2 SNEGSKA (reference sequence). In DNA form, the CDR3 reads TGCAGTACTACCCCGACAGTCCCTGCTCGGGAGCAGTACGTC. This encodes CSTTPTVPAREQYV.

This clonotype was recorded at least ten times. The chain combines TRBV6-6 with TRBJ2-1; D tentatively fits TRBD1 or TRBD2 (7 bases each). Trimming shortened V by 8 bases and J by 0 bases, and 17 bases separated the two germline ends. Per germline, CDR1 MNHNY and CDR2 SVGAGI (reference sequence). CDR3 length: 16 residues. The CDR3 DNA follows: TGTGCCAGCTCCAGGGGGGGCCCCAGCTCCTACAATGAGCAGTTCTTC. Protein product: CASSRGGPSSYNEQFF.

CDR3 region: CASSVYPSGGAYEQFF. The CDR3 region has the DNA TGTGCCAGCAGCGTATATCCAAGCGGGGGGGCCTATGAGCAGTTCTTC. The chain joins TRBV9 to TRBJ2-1; 10 nucleotides line up with TRBD2. This CDR3 region has 16 residues. Germline-derived CDR1 and CDR2 are SGDLS and YYNGEE. J gave up 8 bases and V 1 base, and 9 bases lay outside the gene matches.

Regarding this clonotype: A read error is possible here, since a much larger clone lies one base away. Here the CDR3 omits its conserved ending phenylalanine or tryptophan, so a read error is the likely source. The CDR3 DNA reads as TGCGCCAGCAGCCCGTTAGGTTTTAGCAATCAGCCCCAGCATCTT. Translating gives CASSPLGFSNQPQHL. The rearrangement uses TRBV4-1 and TRBJ1-5; D ambiguous. Trimming removed 4 bases from V and 0 bases from J, with 10 bases in between. Germline assignment: CDR1 MGHRA and CDR2 YSYEKL. The CDR3 covers 15 residues.

This clonotype has a count of ten or more. This sequence joins TRBV7-8 and TRBJ1-2; weak D call: TRBD1 (6 bases). The CDR3 totals 16 residues. Germline-derived CDR1 and CDR2 are SGHVS and FQNEAQ. Trimming cost V 5 bases and J 6 bases, with 22 bases left between them. The CDR3 is CASSPIIRGGGHGYTF. CDR3 DNA sequence: TGTGCCAGCAGCCCAATAATAAGGGGAGGGGGACATGGCTACACCTTC.

This clonotype was recorded many times. The genes are TRBV28 and TRBJ2-7; TRBD1 agrees at 12 bases. V lost 4 bases to trimming and J lost 4 bases; unmatched junction nucleotides: 11. Germline values: CDR1 MDHEN, CDR2 SYDVKM. The CDR3 totals 17 residues. The CDR3 DNA reads as TGTGCCAGCAGTTCGGGACAGGGGGCAGAGTTAGCTTACGAGCAGTACGTC. As protein: CASSSGQGAELAYEQYV.

This clonotype was seen ten or more times. V is TRBV20-1 and J is TRBJ2-7, with 8 nucleotides matching TRBD1. The trim removed 5 bases at V and 4 bases at J, leaving 4 bases unmatched. Germline CDR1 DFQATT, CDR2 SNEGSKA (reference sequence). The CDR3 extends over 12 amino acids. This chain's CDR3 is CSARGQGYEQYF. Written as DNA, the CDR3 is TGCAGTGCTCGCGGACAGGGTTACGAGCAGTACTTC.

The chain is built from TRBV19 and TRBJ2-1; tentative D call: TRBD1 (6 bases). There are 14 residues in the CDR3. Germline V CDR1 and CDR2: LNHDA, SQIVND (reference sequence). Deletions cut 8 bases from V and 0 bases from J, with 11 bases between. In nucleotides, the CDR3 is TGTGCCAGTTGGGACACGAGCTCCTACAATGAGCAGTTCTTC. It translates to CASWDTSSYNEQFF. Together with reference TRBV19 and TRBJ2-1, the CDR3 gives the full variable domain: DGGITQSPKYLFRKEGQNVTLSCEQNLNHDAMYWYRQDPGQGLRLIYYSQIVNDFQKGDIAEGYSVSREKKESFPLTVTSAQKNPTAFYLCASWDTSSYNEQFFGPGTRLTVL.

With respect to this clonotype: Since a much larger clone is just one base distant, this may be a read error. V and J are TRBV7-6 and TRBJ2-3; the D call may be TRBD1 or TRBD2 (5 bases each). V was shortened by 8 bases and J by 5 bases, with 20 bases between the two germline ends. The V gene's germline CDR1 is SGHVS and CDR2 FNYEAQ. The CDR3 runs 15 residues. The CDR3 sequence is CASGRLQGEGDTQYF. CDR3 coding DNA: TGTGCCAGCGGGCGTCTTCAGGGCGAGGGAGATACGCAGTATTTT.

This clonotype has ten or more counts. The chain couples TRBV7-6 to TRBJ2-1; TRBD2 agrees at 8 bases. The CDR3 runs 14 residues. CDR1 is SGHVS and CDR2 is FNYEAQ in the germline V gene. With 9 bases clipped from V and 2 bases from J, the junction kept 6 bases outside the gene matches. The CDR3 DNA follows: TGTGCCAGTTCGGGGGGGGGCGCCTACAATGAGCAGTTCTTC. Translated: CASSGGGAYNEQFF.

This clonotype has ten or more counts. The chain carries TRBV28 and TRBJ2-5; 8 positions match TRBD1. The trim removed 4 bases at V and 3 bases at J, leaving 7 bases unmatched. The CDR3 has 15 residues. Germline values: CDR1 MDHEN, CDR2 SYDVKM. The CDR3 DNA sequence: TGTGCCAGCAGTTCCAGGGGGCAGGTGGAAGAGACCCAGTACTTC. It specifies CASSSRGQVEETQYF. Full variable domain (remainder filled in from reference TRBV28 and TRBJ2-5): DVKVTQSSRYLVKRTGEKVFLECVQDMDHENMFWYRQDPGLGLRLIYFSYDVKMKEKGDIPEGYSVSREKKERFSLILESASTNQTSMYLCASSSRGQVEETQYFGPGTRLLVL.

The J gene is TRBJ1-2, the V gene TRBV7-9; perhaps TRBD1 as D (6 bases). V was clipped by 5 bases and J by 10 bases, with 23 bases between them. This CDR3 is built from 15 residues. The germline CDR1 and CDR2 sequences are SEHNR and FQNEAQ (reference sequence). The CDR3 region has the DNA TGTGCCAGCAGCGGCCGACAGGACAGTGGGGCGTACTACACCTTC. It specifies CASSGRQDSGAYYTF.

This clonotype was counted at least ten times. The rearrangement joins TRBV6-1 to TRBJ2-7; 8 bases match TRBD2. The V segment lost 0 bases and the J segment 0 bases; nucleotides outside the gene matches: 7. From germline, CDR1 is MNHNS and CDR2 SASEGT. The CDR3 extends over 17 amino acids. The CDR3 loop is CASSEARLAGFSYEQYV. The CDR3 region has the DNA TGTGCCAGCAGTGAAGCGCGGTTAGCGGGGTTCTCCTACGAGCAGTACGTC.

The rearrangement links TRBV7-2 to TRBJ2-1; 10 bases line up with TRBD2. Germline V gives CDR1 SGHTA, CDR2 FQGNSA. With 3 bases clipped from V and 9 bases from J, the junction kept 5 bases outside the gene matches. The CDR3 length is 14 residues. This CDR3 is CASSLLAGAVEQFF. CDR3 nucleotides: TGTGCCAGCAGCTTGCTAGCGGGGGCGGTTGAGCAGTTCTTC.